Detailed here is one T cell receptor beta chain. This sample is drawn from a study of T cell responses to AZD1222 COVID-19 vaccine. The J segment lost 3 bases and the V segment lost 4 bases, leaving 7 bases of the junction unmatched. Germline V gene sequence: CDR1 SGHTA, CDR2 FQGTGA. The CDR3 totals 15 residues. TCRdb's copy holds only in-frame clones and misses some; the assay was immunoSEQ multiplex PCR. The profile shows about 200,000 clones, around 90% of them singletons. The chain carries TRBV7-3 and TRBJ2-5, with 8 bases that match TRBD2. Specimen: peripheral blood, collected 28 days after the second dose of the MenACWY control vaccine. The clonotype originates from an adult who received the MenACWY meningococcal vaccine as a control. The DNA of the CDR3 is TGTGCCAGCAGCTACCCCGGGACTAGTGAAGAGACCCAGTACTTC. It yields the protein CASSYPGTSEETQYF.